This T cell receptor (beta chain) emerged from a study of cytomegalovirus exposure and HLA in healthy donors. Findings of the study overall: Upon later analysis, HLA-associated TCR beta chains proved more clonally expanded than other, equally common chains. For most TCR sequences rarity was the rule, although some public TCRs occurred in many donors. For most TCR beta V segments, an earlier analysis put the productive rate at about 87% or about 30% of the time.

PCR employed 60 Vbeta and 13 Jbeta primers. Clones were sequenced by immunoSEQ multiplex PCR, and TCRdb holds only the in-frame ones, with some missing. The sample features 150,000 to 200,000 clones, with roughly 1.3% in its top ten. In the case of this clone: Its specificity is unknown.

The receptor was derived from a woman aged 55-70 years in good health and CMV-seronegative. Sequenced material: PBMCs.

The CDR3, as DNA: TGTGCCAGCAGCGTAGATGGGACAGGGTCAAGAGATACGCAGTATTTT. Its translation is CASSVDGTGSRDTQYF. The gene calls are TRBV9 and TRBJ2-3; 9 bases are shared with TRBD1. This CDR3 has 16 residues. J was trimmed by 5 bases and V by 0 bases; bases with no gene match: 7. The germline V gene encodes CDR1 SGDLS and CDR2 YYNGEE.